A single sample gave rise to the 28 T cell receptor beta chains below, sequenced in a study of neoadjuvant anti-PD-1 for oral cavity cancer (dated by TCRdb to the early 2020s). The library was produced with the immunoSEQ multiplex PCR assay. Drawn from immuneACCESS, this table holds only the in-frame rearrangements with V and J called that TCRdb kept. Clones are partly lost; checked studies trace under half to an unresolved V gene and leave the rest unexplained. The sample table holds 15,000 or so clones, of which around 62% were seen once. The ten largest clones represent around 3.1% of the sample. The sample's time point label, in plain terms: before neoadjuvant nivolumab. Sequencing used PBMCs, obtained before nivolumab (anti-PD-1) treatment. The receptors come from a person aged 35-79 years with oral cavity squamous cell carcinoma.

The CDR3 sequence: CASSFSWTGKTTDTQYF. DNA of the CDR3: TGTGCCAGCAGTTTTTCCTGGACAGGTAAAACCACAGATACGCAGTATTTT. The chain uses TRBV28 and TRBJ2-3; 7 positions agree with TRBD1. Germline loops: CDR1 MDHEN, CDR2 SYDVKM. V gave up 3 bases and J gave up 2 bases; unmatched junction bases: 11. The CDR3 runs 17 residues.

This clone has more than one count but fewer than ten. V and J are TRBV2 and TRBJ1-5; TRBD1 might be the D (6 bases). With 4 bases removed from V and 7 bases from J, the gap between germline ends came to 14 bases. From germline, CDR1 is SNHLY and CDR2 FYNNEI. There are 14 residues in the CDR3. CDR3 sequence reads: CASSAWGAGQPQHF. The DNA for the CDR3 is TGTGCCAGCAGTGCATGGGGGGCCGGACAGCCCCAGCATTTT.

This rearrangement joins TRBV7-9 to TRBJ2-7; 7 bases agree with TRBD2. J gave up 6 bases and V 2 bases, and 7 bases lay outside the gene matches. The CDR3 sequence is 14 residues long. Germline values: CDR1 SEHNR, CDR2 FQNEAQ (reference sequence). This CDR3 is CASSLPGLVTEQYF. As DNA, the CDR3 is TGTGCCAGCAGCTTACCCGGACTAGTCACCGAGCAGTACTTC.

The table lists this clone with a few counts. This chain uses TRBV5-1 with TRBJ1-1, with D perhaps matching TRBD1 (5 bases). Looked up from germline, CDR1 is SGHRS and CDR2 is YFSETQ. The CDR3 loop spans 15 amino acids. Trimming cost V 0 bases and J 1 base, with 10 bases left between them. Written as DNA, the CDR3 is TGCGCCAGCAGCTTGGCCGATACAGGGAACACTGAAGCTTTCTTT. It codes for CASSLADTGNTEAFF.

This sequence joins TRBV30 and TRBJ1-4; the match to TRBD1 covers 10 bases. The CDR3 is 14 residues long. Looked up from germline, CDR1 is GTSNPN and CDR2 is SVGIG (reference sequence). The V gene end was trimmed by 4 bases and the J gene end by 7 bases; junction bases not matched to a gene: 6. This chain's CDR3 is CAWNAGTGVEKLFF. CDR3 bases: TGTGCCTGGAATGCCGGGACAGGGGTTGAAAAACTGTTTTTT.

The J gene is TRBJ1-1, the V gene TRBV10-1; D remains ambiguous. CDR1 and CDR2 (germline): WNHNN, SYGVQD (reference sequence). Trimming left V 6 bases short and J 1 base short, with 9 bases between. The CDR3 length is 13 residues. CDR3: CASREQWNTEAFF. The CDR3 region has the DNA TGCGCCAGCAGGGAACAGTGGAACACTGAAGCTTTCTTT.

This clone has a handful of counts. The chain uses TRBV5-1 and TRBJ2-7; D perhaps matches TRBD1 (5 bases). The V gene's germline CDR1 is SGHRS and CDR2 YFSETQ. The CDR3 is 14 residues long. Trimming shortened V by 0 bases and J by 2 bases, and 9 bases separated the two germline ends. As DNA, the CDR3 is TGCGCCAGCAGCTTGGATAACAGGCCCTACGAGCAGTACTTC. Translating it yields CASSLDNRPYEQYF.

The chain is built from TRBV6-4 and TRBJ1-1, with unresolved D. In germline, CDR1 is MRHNA, CDR2 SNTAGT. The CDR3 contains 11 residues. Trimming shortened V by 4 bases and J by 4 bases, and 4 bases separated the two germline ends. The CDR3 DNA follows: TGTGCCAGCAGTGCGCGCACTGAAGCTTTCTTT. It specifies CASSARTEAFF.

The chain is built from TRBV2 and TRBJ2-1, with TRBD2 matching over 13 bases. CDR1 and CDR2 (germline): SNHLY, FYNNEI. Germline trimming cut 6 bases from V and 6 bases from J; bases unmatched to any gene: 8. The CDR3 covers 16 residues. As DNA, the CDR3 is TGTGCCAGCAGGAGGACTAGCGGGAGTGGTGCCAATGAGCAGTTCTTC. Translation gives CASRRTSGSGANEQFF.

V and J are TRBV2 and TRBJ2-5; D tentatively reads TRBD1 or TRBD2 (5 bases each). Trimming pared 7 bases from V and 2 bases from J, leaving 11 bases between. The CDR3 covers 13 residues. Germline assignment: CDR1 SNHLY and CDR2 FYNNEI. DNA for the CDR3: TGTGCCAGCACCCCATGGGGGCAAGAGACCCAGTACTTC. Translating gives CASTPWGQETQYF.

The sample holds one count of this clone. The chain has TRBV6-5 and TRBJ2-5; D perhaps matches TRBD2 (6 bases). This CDR3 has 14 amino acids. Trimming stripped 4 bases from V and 2 bases from J, with 11 bases between. Germline assignment: CDR1 MNHEY and CDR2 SVGAGI. CDR3 amino acids: CASSWSGPQETQYF. DNA for the CDR3: TGTGCCAGCAGTTGGAGCGGGCCTCAAGAGACCCAGTACTTC.

This clone was detected once. This chain connects TRBV5-4 to TRBJ1-6, with D possibly matching TRBD1 (6 bases). The length of the CDR3 is 16 residues. Trimming stripped 3 bases from V and 1 base from J, with 11 bases between. The germline CDR1 and CDR2 sequences are SGHNT and YYREEE (reference sequence). The CDR3 coding sequence is TGTGCCAGCAGCTCGGGGGGCATTTCCTATAATTCACCCCTCCACTTT. This sequence encodes CASSSGGISYNSPLHF.

The chain recombines TRBV19 with TRBJ1-3; D possibly corresponds to TRBD1 (5 bases). Trimming stripped 3 bases from V and 8 bases from J, with 17 bases between. CDR1 is LNHDA and CDR2 is SQIVND in the germline V gene (reference sequence). This CDR3 comprises 15 residues. DNA of the CDR3: TGTGCCAGTAGTATTAGGGGCCGCCCGGGATACACCATATATTTT. Amino acids: CASSIRGRPGYTIYF.

The genes are TRBV6-5 and TRBJ2-1; the D is unclear. Looked up from germline, CDR1 is MNHEY and CDR2 is SVGAGI. The V and J ends lost 6 bases and 4 bases respectively, with 16 bases between them. The CDR3 consists of 15 residues. Written as DNA, the CDR3 is TGTGCCAGCAGCGTAAGCTCCCCCGGGTACAATGAGCAGTTCTTC. This codes for CASSVSSPGYNEQFF.

The rearrangement links TRBV6-5 to TRBJ1-6, with D possibly matching TRBD1 (5 bases). There are 14 residues in the CDR3. Germline V gene data show CDR1 as MNHEY and CDR2 as SVGAGI. V was shortened by 6 bases and J by 5 bases, with 11 bases between the two germline ends. CDR3 region: CASRSRGDNSPLHF. CDR3 sequence (DNA): TGTGCCAGCAGATCCCGAGGGGATAATTCACCCCTCCACTTT.

The chain uses TRBV28 and TRBJ1-2; D perhaps matches TRBD1 (6 bases). Germline-derived CDR1 and CDR2 are MDHEN and SYDVKM. The V end lost 6 bases, the J end lost 6 bases, and 17 bases lay between the germline ends. The CDR3 has 14 residues. The CDR3 loop is CASRNRVPWDGYTF. The CDR3 region has the DNA TGTGCCAGCAGGAACAGGGTACCATGGGATGGCTACACCTTC.

The V and J genes are TRBV27 and TRBJ1-5; 8 bases match TRBD1. J was trimmed by 0 bases and V by 3 bases; bases with no gene match: 4. Per germline, CDR1 MNHEY and CDR2 SMNVEV (reference sequence). There are 16 residues in the CDR3. CDR3: CASSFRGPHSNQPQHF. The CDR3 region has the DNA TGTGCCAGCAGTTTCAGGGGGCCGCATAGCAATCAGCCCCAGCATTTT.

The genes are TRBV2 and TRBJ1-1, with D possibly matching TRBD1 (5 bases). The germline CDR1 and CDR2 sequences are SNHLY and FYNNEI. Trimming removed 8 bases from V and 5 bases from J, with 12 bases in between. CDR3 length: 12 amino acids. The CDR3 coding sequence is TGTGCCAGCGCTGAGGGGATAACTGAAGCTTTCTTT. It specifies CASAEGITEAFF. Full variable domain (outside the CDR3, taken from reference TRBV2 and TRBJ1-1): EPEVTQTPSHQVTQMGQEVILRCVPISNHLYFYWYRQILGQKVEFLVSFYNNEISEKSEIFDDQFSVERPDGSNFTLKIRSTKLEDSAMYFCASAEGITEAFFGQGTRLTVV.

CDR3 coding DNA: TGCGCCAGCAGTGACTACACAGATACGCAGTATTTT. This gives the protein CASSDYTDTQYF. This chain connects TRBV10-1 to TRBJ2-3; no firm D call. Germline V CDR1 and CDR2: WNHNN, SYGVQD (reference sequence). There are 12 residues in the CDR3. V was cut by 3 bases and J by 2 bases, with 3 bases left in between.

The V and J genes are TRBV7-8 and TRBJ1-2; the D gene is possibly TRBD1 (6 bases). Between the trimmed V and J ends, which lost 0 bases and 3 bases, there was a span of 17 bases. This CDR3 spans 17 amino acids. Germline CDR1 SGHVS, CDR2 FQNEAQ. The CDR3 DNA follows: TGTGCCAGCAGCTTAGCCCTGGGCAGGGGTCGGTACTATGGCTACACCTTC. It yields the protein CASSLALGRGRYYGYTF. Variable domain in full (rest from reference TRBV7-8 and TRBJ1-2): GAGVSQSPRYKVAKRGQDVALRCDPISGHVSLFWYQQALGQGPEFLTYFQNEAQLDKSGLPSDRFFAERPEGSVSTLKIQRTQQEDSAVYLCASSLALGRGRYYGYTFGSGTRLTVV.

The sample holds a few counts of this clone. The chain joins TRBV7-8 to TRBJ1-1, with 7 bases fitting TRBD1. The CDR3 has 16 amino acids. Looked up from germline, CDR1 is SGHVS and CDR2 is FQNEAQ. Trimming removed 3 bases from V and 0 bases from J; junction bases left unmatched: 7. The CDR3 region is CASSFGNRGMNTEAFF. DNA for the CDR3: TGTGCCAGCAGCTTCGGGAACAGGGGCATGAACACTGAAGCTTTCTTT.

In its sample, this clone was seen once. The chain links TRBV11-2 to TRBJ2-7; D may correspond to TRBD1 or TRBD2 (5 bases each). V dropped 5 bases and J dropped 4 bases, with 24 bases sitting between them. The CDR3 has 17 amino acids. The V gene's germline CDR1 is SGHAT and CDR2 FQNNGV. The CDR3 sequence: CASSPEGQAAVAYEQYF. The CDR3 DNA reads as TGTGCCAGCAGCCCCGAGGGGCAGGCCGCCGTGGCGTACGAGCAGTACTTC.

The chain is built from TRBV5-1 and TRBJ2-1; D unclear. Trimming cost V 4 bases and J 3 bases, with 8 bases left between them. Germline V gives CDR1 SGHRS, CDR2 YFSETQ. This CDR3 has 13 amino acids. As DNA, the CDR3 is TGCGCCAGCAGCAAGACGCACTACAATGAGCAGTTCTTC. This gives the protein CASSKTHYNEQFF.

The chain employs TRBV29-1 and TRBJ2-1; 7 bases are shared with TRBD2. The trim removed 1 base at V and 4 bases at J, leaving 7 bases unmatched. This CDR3 has 15 residues. Germline V gene sequence: CDR1 SQVTM, CDR2 ANQGSEA. The CDR3 DNA sequence: TGCAGCGTTGAAGGTTTTGGGACTATATACAATGAGCAGTTCTTC. It codes for CSVEGFGTIYNEQFF.

The chain links TRBV27 to TRBJ2-3, with D perhaps being TRBD1 or TRBD2 (5 bases each). The CDR3 extends over 15 amino acids. The germline V and J ends were trimmed by 4 bases and 5 bases, with 16 bases remaining between them. Per germline, CDR1 MNHEY and CDR2 SMNVEV (reference sequence). CDR3 nucleotide sequence: TGTGCCAGCAGTTCTCCGCCGGGACGCTTAGATACGCAGTATTTT. Protein sequence: CASSSPPGRLDTQYF.

The rearrangement uses TRBV7-9 and TRBJ1-3; D not resolved. CDR1 SEHNR and CDR2 FQNEAQ come from the germline V gene (reference sequence). This CDR3 spans 19 amino acids. Trimming left V 3 bases short and J 0 bases short, with 21 bases between. CDR3 DNA: TGTGCCAGCAGCTTCTTCCCTAGAATCGCTTCTCGCTCTGGAAACACCATATATTTT. Its protein product is CASSFFPRIASRSGNTIYF.

This sequence joins TRBV5-6 and TRBJ1-2; D uncertain. Germline V lookup: CDR1 SGHDT, CDR2 YYEEEE. There are 12 residues in the CDR3. V lost 0 bases to trimming and J lost 5 bases, with 5 bases between them. The DNA for the CDR3 is TGTGCCAGCAGCTTGGTGAGATATGGCTACACCTTC. Protein product: CASSLVRYGYTF.

V and J are TRBV15 and TRBJ1-4; D is possibly TRBD1 (5 bases). The CDR3 covers 17 residues. CDR1 and CDR2 (germline): LNHNV, YYDKDF (reference sequence). Trimming took 0 bases from V and 8 from J, leaving 19 bases between them. CDR3 sequence reads: CATSRDLSLWGEEKLFF. In DNA, the CDR3 is TGTGCCACCAGCAGAGATCTTAGTTTGTGGGGGGAAGAAAAACTGTTTTTT.